This T cell receptor (beta chain) originates from a study of naive and memory T cell subsets. Cells stained for CD3, CD4, CD8, CD45RA, CD27 and viability were sorted into four CD45RA/CD27 subsets. The CDR3 loop spans 15 amino acids. V lost 6 bases to trimming and J lost 4 bases; unmatched junction nucleotides: 6. Germline values: CDR1 SGHRS, CDR2 YFSETQ. The beta constant-region primer was an equimolar mix of two oligonucleotides covering TRBC1 and TRBC2. Each CDR3 protein gets one entry after TCRdb re-called the UMI-ligation and nested PCR reads with MiXCR. This table holds over 20,000 distinct CDR3 sequences, roughly 9.6% found once.

The chain recombines TRBV5-1 with TRBJ2-1; 11 bases fit TRBD1. This receptor was identified in a human donor in good health. Sequencing was performed on central memory CD8+ T cells from blood. The DNA for the CDR3 is TGCGCCAGCACCGCTGGACAGGGGGCTTACAATGAGCAGTTCTTC. It is translated as CASTAGQGAYNEQFF.